The 28 T cell receptor beta chains below come from one sample, sequenced in a study of blood T cell repertoires in COVID-19. Sequenced by immunoSEQ multiplex PCR; TCRdb stores in-frame clones only, minus some. The table includes roughly 250,000 clones, about nine tenths detected once. Sample: peripheral blood. Receptor source: a man between 25 and 39 years old with COVID-19, enrolled during active disease.

The J gene is TRBJ2-7, the V gene TRBV4-1, with 10 bases that match TRBD1. V lost 4 bases and J lost 5; bases outside the gene matches: 11. The CDR3 is made up of 16 amino acids. Germline V gene lookup returns CDR1 MGHRA and CDR2 YSYEKL. The CDR3 loop is CASSRAAGTGVNEQYF. DNA for the CDR3: TGCGCCAGCAGCCGAGCCGCCGGGACAGGGGTCAACGAGCAGTACTTC.

The chain carries TRBV4-1 and TRBJ2-2; possible D gene TRBD2, 5 bases. This CDR3 comprises 17 residues. Trimming left V 0 bases short and J 5 bases short, with 16 bases between. Germline V gene data show CDR1 as MGHRA and CDR2 as YSYEKL. In nucleotides, the CDR3 is TGCGCCAGCAGCCAAGATTCTCGGTATCGAGGGACCGGGGAGCTGTTTTTT. Protein: CASSQDSRYRGTGELFF.

A single count supports this clone. J is TRBJ1-2 and V is TRBV7-9, with unresolved D. This CDR3 is built from 14 residues. V lost 3 bases and J 4 bases, leaving 12 bases between the germline ends. Germline CDR1 SEHNR, CDR2 FQNEAQ (reference sequence). In DNA, the CDR3 is TGTGCCAGCAGCTTGTCCCGAGGGCCCTATGGCTACACCTTC. Translating gives CASSLSRGPYGYTF. Full variable domain (rest looked up from reference TRBV7-9 and TRBJ1-2): DTGVSQNPRHKITKRGQNVTFRCDPISEHNRLYWYRQTLGQGPEFLTYFQNEAQLEKSRLLSDRFSAERPKGSFSTLEIQRTEQGDSAMYLCASSLSRGPYGYTFGSGTRLTVV.

Written as DNA, the CDR3 is TGCGCCAGCAGCTTGGATGGACAGGGCTCCTACAATGAGCAGTTCTTC. It translates to CASSLDGQGSYNEQFF. The chain carries TRBV5-1 and TRBJ2-1; 8 positions match TRBD1. The CDR3 is 16 amino acids. Germline values: CDR1 SGHRS, CDR2 YFSETQ. V dropped 0 bases and J dropped 0; count of bases not matched to a gene: 2.

The chain joins TRBV5-4 to TRBJ1-2; TRBD1 might be the D (6 bases). The CDR3 consists of 14 residues. Trimming took 4 bases from V and 7 from J, leaving 17 bases between them. Per the germline V gene, CDR1 is SGHNT and CDR2 is YYREEE (reference sequence). CDR3 in DNA: TGTGCCAGCAGCCAACTTCAGGGGCAGGGTGGCTACACCTTC. Protein: CASSQLQGQGGYTF.

The chain employs TRBV5-1 and TRBJ1-3; the match to TRBD1 covers 11 bases. In germline, CDR1 is SGHRS, CDR2 YFSETQ. The CDR3 loop spans 18 amino acids. V was pared by 5 bases and J by 0 bases, with 10 bases of the junction left unmatched. CDR3 residues: CASSPGQGATSSGNTIYF. The DNA of the CDR3 is TGCGCCAGCAGTCCAGGACAGGGGGCCACGAGCTCTGGAAACACCATATATTTT.

The V gene is TRBV29-1, the J gene TRBJ1-5; maybe TRBD1 (6 bases). In germline, CDR1 is SQVTM, CDR2 ANQGSEA. The CDR3 has 13 residues. V shed 7 bases and J shed 6 bases, with 16 bases lying between them. The CDR3 nucleotides read TGCAGCGCCACACTCGGGGGGGCTCAGCCCCAGCATTTT. This translates into CSATLGGAQPQHF.

The chain employs TRBV5-1 and TRBJ2-7, with 8 bases identical to TRBD1. Germline CDR1 and CDR2: SGHRS and YFSETQ. The CDR3 runs 14 residues. V was clipped by 2 bases and J by 3 bases; unmatched bases: 4. The chain's CDR3 is CASSFQTGGYEQYF. The CDR3 DNA reads TGCGCCAGCAGCTTTCAAACAGGGGGCTACGAGCAGTACTTC. Together with reference TRBV5-1 and TRBJ2-7, the CDR3 gives the full variable domain: KAGVTQTPRYLIKTRGQQVTLSCSPISGHRSVSWYQQTPGQGLQFLFEYFSETQRNKGNFPGRFSGRQFSNSRSEMNVSTLELGDSALYLCASSFQTGGYEQYFGPGTRLTVT.

J is TRBJ1-2 and V is TRBV6-1; 9 nucleotides match TRBD1. V trimming: 2 bases; J trimming: 1 base; junction bases outside the gene matches: 17. This CDR3 is 20 amino acids long. Germline lookup yields CDR1 MNHNS and CDR2 SASEGT. The CDR3 sequence is CASSESGQGFFPSRNYGYTF. DNA of the CDR3: TGTGCCAGCAGTGAATCAGGACAGGGGTTTTTCCCCTCGCGTAACTATGGCTACACCTTC.

The chain carries TRBV6-5 and TRBJ2-3; D uncertain. Looked up from germline, CDR1 is MNHEY and CDR2 is SVGAGI. The CDR3 sequence is 12 residues long. Trimming cost V 5 bases and J 4 bases, with 7 bases left between them. The CDR3 DNA reads TGTGCCAGCAGTCCCAGTCCAGATACGCAGTATTTT. This encodes CASSPSPDTQYF.

This clone has a handful of counts. This chain uses TRBV6-2 or TRBV6-3 with TRBJ1-1; a possible D gene is TRBD1 (5 bases). CDR1 and CDR2 from the germline V gene are MNHEY and SVGEGT. Trimming stripped 4 bases from V and 6 bases from J, with 15 bases between. The CDR3 covers 14 residues. The CDR3 sequence: CASSSAREGAEAFF. The CDR3 DNA reads as TGTGCCAGCAGTTCAGCCAGGGAAGGCGCTGAAGCTTTCTTT.

This sequence joins TRBV5-1 and TRBJ2-1; a possible D gene is TRBD2 (6 bases). The CDR3 has 18 amino acids. Germline V lookup: CDR1 SGHRS, CDR2 YFSETQ. V was pared by 3 bases and J by 5 bases, with 24 bases between. The CDR3 nucleotides are TGCGCCAGCAGCTGGAGCCTCGGGGGTAGTTCAGCTGACAATGAGCAGTTCTTC. It translates to CASSWSLGGSSADNEQFF.

V and J are TRBV6-5 and TRBJ1-2; TRBD1 might be the D (6 bases). CDR1 and CDR2 from the germline V gene are MNHEY and SVGAGI. This CDR3 has 13 amino acids. V was shortened by 6 bases and J by 5 bases, with 13 bases between the two germline ends. The CDR3 is CASRKGQTYGYTF. CDR3 sequence (DNA): TGTGCCAGCAGGAAAGGACAGACTTATGGCTACACCTTC.

This clone was counted a single time. The chain joins TRBV3-1 (or the pseudogene TRBV3-2) to TRBJ2-1; D may be TRBD1 (6 bases). The V gene lost 4 bases and the J gene lost 8 bases, with 18 bases spanning the gap. CDR3 length equals 15 residues. Germline V gives CDR1 LGHDT, CDR2 YNNKEL (reference sequence). This CDR3 is CASSLTGTRGDEQFF. The CDR3 nucleotides read TGTGCCAGCAGCCTAACCGGGACAAGGGGCGATGAGCAGTTCTTC.

V is TRBV7-9 and J is TRBJ2-6; D is unresolved. The CDR3 extends over 15 amino acids. The germline V gene encodes CDR1 SEHNR and CDR2 FQNEAQ (reference sequence). Trimming cost V 2 bases and J 0 bases, with 5 bases left between them. CDR3 in DNA: TGTGCCAGCAGCTTATACAGCTCTGGGGCCAACGTCCTGACTTTC. As protein: CASSLYSSGANVLTF.

The chain carries TRBV14 and TRBJ2-7; weak D call: TRBD2 (6 bases). Looked up from germline, CDR1 is SGHDN and CDR2 is FVKESK. CDR3 length: 14 residues. Trimming took off 0 bases at V and 7 bases at J, with 13 bases between the two ends. CDR3 amino acids: CASSQEWGGGEQYF. CDR3 nucleotides: TGTGCCAGCAGCCAAGAGTGGGGTGGAGGGGAGCAGTACTTC.

This chain joins TRBV7-9 and TRBJ1-1; 8 bases agree with TRBD1. Germline V lookup: CDR1 SEHNR, CDR2 FQNEAQ (reference sequence). J gave up 5 bases and V 5 bases, and 10 bases lay outside the gene matches. The CDR3 contains 15 residues. CDR3 loop: CASSGWTGRETEAFF. CDR3 nucleotide sequence: TGTGCCAGCAGCGGATGGACAGGGAGGGAGACTGAAGCTTTCTTT.

Only one count was recorded for this clone. The chain employs TRBV4-2 and TRBJ2-1, with D possibly being TRBD2 (6 bases). Looked up from germline, CDR1 is LGHNA and CDR2 is YNFKEQ. This CDR3 spans 15 amino acids. Trimming cost V 1 base and J 10 bases, with 17 bases left between them. The CDR3 DNA follows: TGTGCCAGCAGCCAAGGACTAGATGGACCGTCGGAGCAGTTCTTC. Encoded protein: CASSQGLDGPSEQFF.

J is TRBJ2-7 and V is TRBV3-1 (or the pseudogene TRBV3-2); 9 bases agree with TRBD1. The germline V gene has CDR1 LGHDT and CDR2 YNNKEL (reference sequence). The V segment lost 1 base and the J segment 3 bases; nucleotides outside the gene matches: 13. The CDR3 spans 18 residues. The CDR3, as DNA: TGTGCCAGCAGCCAAGCTCGGTGGGGCGGACAGGGGATCTACGAGCAGTACTTC. Protein sequence: CASSQARWGGQGIYEQYF.

This clone came up a few times. This chain connects TRBV13 to TRBJ1-2; D may be TRBD1 (5 bases). V lost 5 bases and J 8 bases, leaving 15 bases between the germline ends. The germline gives CDR1 PRHDT, CDR2 FYEKMQ (reference sequence). This CDR3 has 13 amino acids. The CDR3 here is CASSILSWGGYTF. CDR3 coding DNA: TGTGCCAGCAGCATCCTCTCTTGGGGCGGCTACACCTTC.

The chain combines TRBV28 with TRBJ2-1; D unclear. V shed 5 bases and J shed 0 bases, with 11 bases lying between them. The CDR3 extends over 15 amino acids. Germline loops: CDR1 MDHEN, CDR2 SYDVKM. In nucleotides, the CDR3 is TGTGCCAGCAGTCGGAGTTCTAGCTCCTACAATGAGCAGTTCTTC. Its translation: CASSRSSSSYNEQFF.

The chain has TRBV9 and TRBJ2-5, with D maybe TRBD2 (5 bases). In germline, CDR1 is SGDLS, CDR2 YYNGEE. This CDR3 comprises 17 residues. Trimming cost V 0 bases and J 4 bases, with 19 bases left between them. CDR3 residues: CASSVGSKRERPETQYF. The CDR3 DNA reads TGTGCCAGCAGCGTAGGATCGAAAAGGGAGCGACCAGAGACCCAGTACTTC.

The chain is built from TRBV6-5 and TRBJ2-2; 7 bases match TRBD2. The V and J ends lost 2 bases and 3 bases, in that order; junction bases with no gene match: 3. Germline V gene lookup returns CDR1 MNHEY and CDR2 SVGAGI. This CDR3 contains 15 residues. The CDR3 here is CASSYRGRDTGELFF. The CDR3 bases are TGTGCCAGCAGTTACCGAGGGAGGGACACCGGGGAGCTGTTTTTT.

V is TRBV7-9 and J is TRBJ1-1; weak D call: TRBD1 (5 bases). V was trimmed by 1 base and J by 6 bases, leaving 15 bases between them. This CDR3 has 15 amino acids. Germline values: CDR1 SEHNR, CDR2 FQNEAQ (reference sequence). The CDR3 loop is CASSLVGDSPPEAFF. In nucleotides, the CDR3 is TGTGCCAGCAGCTTAGTCGGGGACTCGCCCCCTGAAGCTTTCTTT.

The V gene is TRBV6-6, the J gene TRBJ1-2; 8 bases align to TRBD1. V shed 5 bases, J shed 8 bases, and the junction held 13 bases outside the gene matches. The germline gives CDR1 MNHNY, CDR2 SVGAGI (reference sequence). CDR3 size: 15 residues. CDR3 protein: CASSKSQTGDGGYTF. CDR3 coding DNA: TGTGCCAGCAGTAAATCCCAGACAGGGGATGGGGGCTACACCTTC.

In DNA form, the CDR3 reads TGTGCCAGTGGACCGGGACAAACGAACTATGGCTACACCTTC. This sequence encodes CASGPGQTNYGYTF. The rearrangement joins TRBV19 to TRBJ1-2; weak D call: TRBD1 (6 bases). Per the germline V gene, CDR1 is LNHDA and CDR2 is SQIVND (reference sequence). V was shortened by 8 bases and J by 2 bases, with 15 bases between the two germline ends. The length of the CDR3 is 14 residues. The full variable domain, with the rest looked up from reference TRBV19 and TRBJ1-2, is DGGITQSPKYLFRKEGQNVTLSCEQNLNHDAMYWYRQDPGQGLRLIYYSQIVNDFQKGDIAEGYSVSREKKESFPLTVTSAQKNPTAFYLCASGPGQTNYGYTFGSGTRLTVV.

The J gene is TRBJ1-1, the V gene TRBV9; the match to TRBD1 covers 7 bases. With 4 bases clipped from V and 5 bases from J, the junction kept 11 bases outside the gene matches. The CDR3 extends over 15 amino acids. Germline CDR1 is SGDLS and CDR2 is YYNGEE. CDR3 DNA sequence: TGTGCCAGCAGCCCCCTGGGGGCAGGGGGGACTGAAGCTTTCTTT. Amino acid sequence: CASSPLGAGGTEAFF.

V usage is TRBV5-6 and J usage is TRBJ1-2, with TRBD1 identical over 8 bases. The CDR3 runs to 15 residues. Germline V gene data show CDR1 as SGHDT and CDR2 as YYEEEE. J gave up 3 bases and V 3 bases, and 7 bases lay outside the gene matches. The CDR3 DNA is TGTGCCAGCAGCTCAGCGGACAGGGTTTACTATGGCTACACCTTC. It is translated as CASSSADRVYYGYTF.